Following are 9 T cell receptor beta chains from one sample sequenced in a study of cytomegalovirus exposure and HLA in healthy donors. The study ran its PCR with 60 Vbeta and 13 Jbeta primers. The protocol was immunoSEQ multiplex PCR, while the TCRdb copy is restricted to in-frame clones and leaves out a portion. The table has about 200,000 clones, approximately 79% seen once. The sequencing sample was made of PBMCs. The receptors here all came from a male donor in good health and CMV-seronegative.

V gene TRBV11-2 combines with J gene TRBJ2-5; D might be TRBD2 (5 bases). This CDR3 contains 15 residues. Per the germline V gene, CDR1 is SGHAT and CDR2 is FQNNGV. Trimming left V 1 base short and J 5 bases short, with 14 bases between. The CDR3 reads CASSLVGERGETQYF. CDR3 coding DNA: TGTGCCAGCAGCTTAGTTGGGGAGCGAGGGGAGACCCAGTACTTC.

The chain joins TRBV27 to TRBJ1-4; 12 bases are a match to TRBD1. Per the germline V gene, CDR1 is MNHEY and CDR2 is SMNVEV (reference sequence). The J segment lost 5 bases and the V segment lost 6 bases, leaving 10 bases of the junction unmatched. This CDR3 is 17 amino acids long. CDR3 bases: TGTGCCAGCAGGACCGGGACAGGGGGCGAGCAGAATGAAAAACTGTTTTTT. Translating gives CASRTGTGGEQNEKLFF.

The chain couples TRBV2 to TRBJ2-1; D not resolved. The germline gives CDR1 SNHLY, CDR2 FYNNEI. The CDR3 length is 18 residues. V lost 5 bases and J 2 bases, leaving 22 bases between the germline ends. The CDR3 here is CASSPPPFLARAYNEQFF. CDR3 DNA sequence: TGTGCCAGCAGTCCTCCTCCTTTCTTAGCTAGAGCCTACAATGAGCAGTTCTTC.

This chain connects TRBV6-6 to TRBJ1-1, with a possible D match to TRBD1 (6 bases). Germline loops: CDR1 MNHNY, CDR2 SVGAGI (reference sequence). The CDR3 has 11 residues. V was cut by 6 bases and J by 10 bases, with 12 bases left in between. The CDR3 region is CASSPDSGAFF. DNA for the CDR3: TGTGCCAGCAGCCCGGACAGTGGAGCTTTCTTT.

The gene calls are TRBV6-5 and TRBJ1-1; D is possibly TRBD1 (5 bases). The CDR3 totals 14 residues. The germline V gene has CDR1 MNHEY and CDR2 SVGAGI. Trimming stripped 0 bases from V and 4 bases from J, with 9 bases between. The CDR3 DNA reads as TGTGCCAGCAGTTACTCGGGGGGGGGCACTGAAGCTTTCTTT. This gives the protein CASSYSGGGTEAFF.

The chain couples TRBV29-1 to TRBJ2-7; 9 nucleotides align to TRBD1. This CDR3 comprises 13 residues. The germline CDR1 and CDR2 sequences are SQVTM and ANQGSEA. Germline trimming cut 6 bases from V and 3 bases from J; bases unmatched to any gene: 6. This CDR3 is CSVIQGARYEQYF. Here the CDR3 DNA reads TGCAGCGTGATACAGGGGGCCCGCTACGAGCAGTACTTC.

This clone was recorded a few times. The genes are TRBV25-1 and TRBJ1-1; TRBD1 matches at 8 bases. Germline CDR1 reads MGHDK; CDR2 reads SYGVNS. Germline trimming cut 6 bases from V and 1 base from J; bases unmatched to any gene: 7. The CDR3 covers 15 residues. The CDR3 region has the DNA TGTGCCAGCAGGGGTCAGGGGGCCCGGAACACTGAAGCTTTCTTT. The encoded protein is CASRGQGARNTEAFF.

The gene calls are TRBV7-9 and TRBJ1-3; D gene unclear. V was cut by 2 bases and J by 0 bases, with 8 bases left in between. Germline assignment: CDR1 SEHNR and CDR2 FQNEAQ (reference sequence). The CDR3 is made up of 15 amino acids. CDR3 in DNA: TGTGCCAGCAGCTTATTCGGTAACTCTGGAAACACCATATATTTT. The encoded protein is CASSLFGNSGNTIYF.

The chain couples TRBV2 to TRBJ2-7, with a possible D match to TRBD1 (6 bases). The CDR3 extends over 15 amino acids. CDR1 is SNHLY and CDR2 is FYNNEI in the germline V gene. V shed 4 bases and J shed 3 bases, with 16 bases lying between them. The DNA for the CDR3 is TGTGCCAGCAGTGGGGCTTATGGGGGCAACTACGAGCAGTACTTC. This encodes CASSGAYGGNYEQYF.